This T cell receptor (beta chain) was documented in a study of T cell responses to AZD1222 COVID-19 vaccine. Study outcomes and limitations: Spike-specific TCR breadth rose after two AZD1222 doses, and depth rose as well. Regions 160-218 and 743-854 held dominance among vaccine-associated CD4 TCRs, which spanned spike. Nearly half of unique spike-specific TCRs reportedly avoided B.1.351 and B.1.1.7 mutated regions. It was only a handful of AZD1222 recipients who were seropositive at baseline.

The table came from immunoSEQ multiplex PCR; TCRdb's copy has only in-frame clones and leaves some out. The table has hundreds of thousands of clones, 94% seen once; the top ten hold around 0.57%. In germline, CDR1 is LNHDA, CDR2 SQIVND (reference sequence). The CDR3 runs 15 residues. V lost 1 base and J lost 9, with 13 bases in between. As concerns this clone: No antigen is known for it.

Material: peripheral blood, obtained 28 days after the second AZD1222 dose. The chain joins TRBV19 to TRBJ1-6; D is possibly TRBD1 (5 bases). The receptor was isolated from an adult who received the AZD1222 COVID-19 vaccine. The CDR3 nucleotides are TGTGCCAGTAGTATAGCCGGGGGAGAGATTTCACCCCTCCACTTT. This gives the protein CASSIAGGEISPLHF.